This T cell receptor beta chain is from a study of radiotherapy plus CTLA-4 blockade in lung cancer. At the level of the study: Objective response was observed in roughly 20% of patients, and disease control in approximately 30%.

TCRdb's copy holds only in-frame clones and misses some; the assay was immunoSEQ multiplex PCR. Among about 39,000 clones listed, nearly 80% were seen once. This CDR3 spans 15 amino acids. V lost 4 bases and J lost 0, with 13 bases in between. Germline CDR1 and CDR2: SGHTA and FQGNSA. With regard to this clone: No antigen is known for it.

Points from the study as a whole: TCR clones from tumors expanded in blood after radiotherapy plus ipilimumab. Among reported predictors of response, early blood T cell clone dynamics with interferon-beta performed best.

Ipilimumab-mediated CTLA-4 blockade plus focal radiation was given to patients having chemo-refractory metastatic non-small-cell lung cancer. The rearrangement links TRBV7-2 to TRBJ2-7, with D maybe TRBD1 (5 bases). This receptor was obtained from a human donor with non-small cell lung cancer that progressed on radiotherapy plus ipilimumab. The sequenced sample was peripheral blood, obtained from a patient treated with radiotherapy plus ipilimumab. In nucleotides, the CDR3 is TGTGCCAGCAGCTCGGACAACTGGAGCTCCTACGAGCAGTACTTC. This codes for CASSSDNWSSYEQYF.